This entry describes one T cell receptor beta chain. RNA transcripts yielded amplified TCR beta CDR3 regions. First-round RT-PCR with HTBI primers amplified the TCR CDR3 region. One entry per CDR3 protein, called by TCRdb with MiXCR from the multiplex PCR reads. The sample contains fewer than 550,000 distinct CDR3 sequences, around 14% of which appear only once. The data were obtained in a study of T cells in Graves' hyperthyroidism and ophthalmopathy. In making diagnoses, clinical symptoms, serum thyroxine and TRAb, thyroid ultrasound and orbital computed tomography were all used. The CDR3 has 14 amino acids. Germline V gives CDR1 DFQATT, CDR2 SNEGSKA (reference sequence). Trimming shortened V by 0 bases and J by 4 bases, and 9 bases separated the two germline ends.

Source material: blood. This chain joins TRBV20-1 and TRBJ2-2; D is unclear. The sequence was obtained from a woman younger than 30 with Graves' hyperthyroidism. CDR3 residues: CSARDLGFTGELFF. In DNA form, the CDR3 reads TGCAGTGCTAGAGATTTAGGTTTCACCGGGGAGCTGTTTTTT.